The 24 T cell receptor beta chains below were found in one sample sequenced in a study of cytomegalovirus exposure and HLA in healthy donors. Libraries were prepared by immunoSEQ multiplex PCR; TCRdb keeps only in-frame clonotypes and omits some of them. Of around 180,000 clones listed, more than 70% are singletons. What was sequenced was PBMCs. The receptors shown here come from a woman younger than 35 in good health and CMV-seronegative.

The chain employs TRBV18 and TRBJ1-4; D is unclear. The germline gives CDR1 KGHSH, CDR2 LQKENI. CDR3 size: 16 residues. With 0 bases removed from V and 7 bases from J, the gap between germline ends came to 15 bases. The CDR3 region is CASSPPGRGRGEKLFF. In nucleotides, the CDR3 is TGTGCCAGCTCACCACCTGGTCGCGGGCGAGGTGAAAAACTGTTTTTT.

The chain couples TRBV10-1 to TRBJ2-1, with D perhaps TRBD2 (5 bases). CDR3 size: 15 residues. V was clipped by 5 bases and J by 5 bases, with 16 bases between them. Looked up from germline, CDR1 is WNHNN and CDR2 is SYGVQD (reference sequence). In DNA form, the CDR3 reads TGCGCCAGCAGTTCTCGTAGTAGCGACCACAATGAGCAGTTCTTC. Translated, it gives CASSSRSSDHNEQFF.

V gene TRBV2 combines with J gene TRBJ1-5, with D perhaps TRBD1 (5 bases). V dropped 6 bases and J dropped 4 bases, with 7 bases sitting between them. Germline lookup yields CDR1 SNHLY and CDR2 FYNNEI. The CDR3 runs 12 residues. The CDR3 loop is CASSRVNQPQHF. CDR3 DNA sequence: TGTGCCAGCAGCAGGGTAAATCAGCCCCAGCATTTT.

V usage is TRBV4-1 and J usage is TRBJ1-1; D remains ambiguous. Germline CDR1 reads MGHRA; CDR2 reads YSYEKL. The CDR3 covers 13 residues. Trimming cost V 0 bases and J 3 bases, with 5 bases left between them. In nucleotides, the CDR3 is TGCGCCAGCAGCCAAGATGACTACACTGAAGCTTTCTTT. This encodes CASSQDDYTEAFF.

The CDR3 sequence: CASSVRRGFAQSYGYTF. The CDR3 DNA follows: TGTGCCAGCAGTGTTAGAAGGGGGTTCGCCCAATCCTATGGCTACACCTTC. This sequence joins TRBV6-1 and TRBJ1-2, with D perhaps TRBD1 (6 bases). The CDR3 sequence is 17 residues long. V lost 4 bases, J lost 4 bases, and 22 bases lay in between. Germline CDR1 is MNHNS and CDR2 is SASEGT.

This clone was seen a single time. The chain couples TRBV4-2 to TRBJ2-3; D ambiguous. The CDR3 length is 13 residues. From germline, CDR1 is LGHNA and CDR2 YNFKEQ. Trimming stripped 4 bases from V and 4 bases from J, with 9 bases between. The CDR3 DNA is TGTGCCAGCAGCCTTAGCCAATCAGATACGCAGTATTTT. Its translation is CASSLSQSDTQYF.

The gene calls are TRBV5-8 and TRBJ1-4, with D perhaps TRBD1 (5 bases). CDR1 SGHTS and CDR2 YDEGEE come from the germline V gene. The V and J ends lost 4 bases and 5 bases respectively, with 15 bases between them. CDR3 length: 15 residues. The DNA of the CDR3 is TGTGCCAGCAGCCGGGGGGGGAGGCGAAATGAAAAACTGTTTTTT. Protein product: CASSRGGRRNEKLFF.

The chain couples TRBV18 to TRBJ2-7, with 8 bases lining up with TRBD1. From germline, CDR1 is KGHSH and CDR2 LQKENI. With 4 bases clipped from V and 6 bases from J, the junction kept 8 bases outside the gene matches. The CDR3 spans 14 residues. CDR3 nucleotide sequence: TGTGCCAGCTCACTCGCCTCGACAGGGGCCGAGCAGTACTTC. It encodes CASSLASTGAEQYF.

The chain has TRBV13 and TRBJ1-2; 8 bases fit TRBD1. Germline loops: CDR1 PRHDT, CDR2 FYEKMQ (reference sequence). The V segment lost 5 bases and the J segment 6 bases; nucleotides outside the gene matches: 8. The CDR3 consists of 14 residues. DNA of the CDR3: TGTGCCAGCAGCATGGGACAGGTGGTCCATGGCTACACCTTC. Translation gives CASSMGQVVHGYTF.

This chain joins TRBV7-9 and TRBJ1-2, with 8 bases fitting TRBD1. In germline, CDR1 is SEHNR, CDR2 FQNEAQ (reference sequence). Unmatched junction bases numbered 11, after V lost 7 bases and J lost 4 bases. The CDR3 loop spans 15 amino acids. The DNA for the CDR3 is TGTGCCAGCATCCCTGGGACAGGAACTATCTATGGCTACACCTTC. Encoded protein: CASIPGTGTIYGYTF.

V is TRBV6-1 and J is TRBJ1-2; TRBD1 aligns across 9 bases. Germline V gene data show CDR1 as MNHNS and CDR2 as SASEGT. CDR3 length: 15 residues. Trimming cost V 7 bases and J 5 bases; bases outside gene matches: 11. For the CDR3, the DNA is TGTGCCAGCATCCTCGAGGCCGGGACAGGGTATGGCTACACCTTC. It encodes CASILEAGTGYGYTF.

This sequence joins TRBV7-9 and TRBJ1-6; D call uncertain. V shed 2 bases and J shed 7 bases, with 9 bases lying between them. From germline, CDR1 is SEHNR and CDR2 FQNEAQ (reference sequence). This CDR3 contains 14 residues. The CDR3 protein is CASSLRGWNSPLHF. The CDR3 nucleotides read TGTGCCAGCAGCTTACGCGGCTGGAATTCACCCCTCCACTTT.

The CDR3 protein is CASSEGQVYEQYF. Here the CDR3 DNA reads TGTGCCAGCAGCGAGGGACAGGTCTACGAGCAGTACTTC. The chain recombines TRBV7-6 with TRBJ2-7; TRBD1 aligns across 8 bases. J was trimmed by 3 bases and V by 5 bases; bases with no gene match: 3. Germline-derived CDR1 and CDR2 are SGHVS and FNYEAQ. CDR3 length equals 13 residues.

This clone was seen only a few times. The chain combines TRBV29-1 with TRBJ2-5; perhaps TRBD1 as D (6 bases). Germline-derived CDR1 and CDR2 are SQVTM and ANQGSEA. V was shortened by 4 bases and J by 4 bases, with 10 bases between the two germline ends. The CDR3 runs to 12 residues. CDR3 nucleotides: TGCAGCGTTGTGGCAGGGGTAGAGACCCAGTACTTC. As protein: CSVVAGVETQYF. The full variable domain, rest sourced from reference TRBV29-1 and TRBJ2-5, is SAVISQKPSRDICQRGTSLTIQCQVDSQVTMMFWYRQQPGQSLTLIATANQGSEATYESGFVIDKFPISRPNLTFSTLTVSNMSPEDSSIYLCSVVAGVETQYFGPGTRLLVL.

This chain links TRBV14 with TRBJ2-7; D gene unclear. Germline CDR1 and CDR2: SGHDN and FVKESK. This CDR3 region has 13 residues. V was shortened by 2 bases and J by 2 bases, with 7 bases between the two germline ends. The CDR3 DNA sequence: TGTGCCAGCAGCCAACTGGGCACCTACGAGCAGTACTTC. Amino acid sequence: CASSQLGTYEQYF. The full variable domain, its missing parts supplied by reference TRBV14 and TRBJ2-7, is EAGVTQFPSHSVIEKGQTVTLRCDPISGHDNLYWYRRVMGKEIKFLLHFVKESKQDESGMPNNRFLAERTGGTYSTLKVQPAELEDSGVYFCASSQLGTYEQYFGPGTRLTVT.

The CDR3 protein is CASSVGGKNTEAFF. As DNA, the CDR3 is TGTGCCAGCAGCGTAGGAGGGAAGAACACTGAAGCTTTCTTT. The chain joins TRBV9 to TRBJ1-1; the D is unclear. There are 14 residues in the CDR3. Germline-derived CDR1 and CDR2 are SGDLS and YYNGEE. V lost 0 bases, J lost 1 base, and 7 bases lay in between.

The chain has TRBV10-3 and TRBJ2-5; 9 bases are shared with TRBD1. The CDR3 totals 13 residues. Germline CDR1 ENHRY, CDR2 SYGVKD. The V gene end was trimmed by 7 bases and the J gene end by 4 bases; junction bases not matched to a gene: 4. The CDR3 DNA is TGTGCCATCACCTCGGACAGGGGAGAGACCCAGTACTTC. It yields the protein CAITSDRGETQYF.

The V call is TRBV4-1, the J call TRBJ1-1, with D possibly TRBD1 on 6 matching bases. CDR3 length equals 12 residues. From germline, CDR1 is MGHRA and CDR2 YSYEKL. Trimming cost V 11 bases and J 4 bases, with 14 bases left between them. The CDR3 DNA is TGCGCCGTTATAGGGGGGGGCACTGAAGCTTTCTTT. It yields the protein CAVIGGGTEAFF.

The rearrangement links TRBV19 to TRBJ2-1, with 7 bases identical to TRBD2. Germline CDR1 is LNHDA and CDR2 is SQIVND (reference sequence). Trimming cost V 4 bases and J 6 bases; bases outside gene matches: 9. CDR3 length: 15 amino acids. The CDR3 DNA reads TGTGCCAGTAGTAAAACTAGCGTGCTACGCAATGAGCAGTTCTTC. Its translation is CASSKTSVLRNEQFF.

The chain carries TRBV18 and TRBJ1-5; the D is unclear. V lost 2 bases to trimming and J lost 2 bases, with 10 bases between them. The CDR3 has 15 amino acids. CDR1 is KGHSH, CDR2 LQKENI, per germline. For the CDR3, the DNA is TGTGCCAGCTCACCAGGTAGCGCTGGCAATCAGCCCCAGCATTTT. It translates to CASSPGSAGNQPQHF.

This sequence joins TRBV5-1 and TRBJ1-6, with 7 bases lining up with TRBD1. Germline assignment: CDR1 SGHRS and CDR2 YFSETQ. The CDR3 is 16 amino acids. Unmatched junction bases numbered 12, after V lost 3 bases and J lost 9 bases. CDR3 amino acids: CASSYTRQGRSSPLHF. The CDR3 DNA follows: TGCGCCAGCAGCTACACCCGACAGGGAAGAAGTTCACCCCTCCACTTT.

The rearrangement links TRBV5-4 to TRBJ2-5, with D perhaps matching TRBD2 (5 bases). Trimming pared 3 bases from V and 1 base from J, leaving 10 bases between. The CDR3 sequence is 14 residues long. Germline V gene sequence: CDR1 SGHNT, CDR2 YYREEE (reference sequence). The CDR3 loop reads CASSSLDFQETQYF. The DNA of the CDR3 is TGTGCCAGCAGCTCGCTGGACTTCCAAGAGACCCAGTACTTC.

The chain employs TRBV10-3 and TRBJ2-7; 12 bases map to TRBD1. Losses at the gene ends were 5 bases for V and 0 bases for J; bases not matched to a gene: 11. Germline V lookup: CDR1 ENHRY, CDR2 SYGVKD. The CDR3 sequence is 18 residues long. The CDR3 DNA sequence: TGTGCCATCAGTAGTCCCGGGACAGGGGGCCCGGTCTCCTACGAGCAGTACTTC. Its translation: CAISSPGTGGPVSYEQYF.

This clone was detected only a few times. V gene TRBV5-1 combines with J gene TRBJ2-7, with D possibly being TRBD1 (5 bases). The length of the CDR3 is 13 residues. Germline CDR1 reads SGHRS; CDR2 reads YFSETQ. V was cut by 2 bases and J by 5 bases, with 11 bases left in between. The CDR3 spells CASSFITGDEQYF. The CDR3 region has the DNA TGCGCCAGCAGCTTCATAACAGGTGACGAGCAGTACTTC.